Detailed here is one TCR beta chain. Assay used: immunoSEQ multiplex PCR; TCRdb lists only in-frame clones, some missing. The data hold approximately 97,000 clones, with about 91% observed a single time. With 5 bases clipped from V and 5 bases from J, the junction kept 2 bases outside the gene matches. The CDR3 totals 13 residues. This specimen comes from a study of control samples from healthy donors and cancer patients. The sequencing input was blood. The gene calls are TRBV12-3 or TRBV12-4 and TRBJ1-5; TRBD1 aligns across 8 bases. This TCR derives from a young man in good health. CDR3 sequence: CASSKTGDQPQHF. As DNA, the CDR3 is TGTGCCAGCAGTAAGACAGGGGATCAGCCCCAGCATTTT.